One and the same sample provided the 10 T cell receptor beta chains below, sequenced in a study of CD8+ T cells in alopecia areata. Reverse transcription of extracted RNA yielded cDNA, which provided the sequencing template. Method: immunoSEQ multiplex PCR; TCRdb's copy keeps in-frame clones and lacks some. The sample lists 95,000 to 110,000 clones; roughly 84% were seen once. Regarding treatment: oral pan-JAK inhibitor, 5-10 mg twice daily. This material consisted of CD8+ T cells sorted from blood, taken at week 24, from a patient treated with tofacitinib. The receptors originated from a human donor with alopecia areata.

The chain is built from TRBV5-1 and TRBJ2-5; TRBD2 aligns across 10 bases. There are 15 residues in the CDR3. Trimming at V came to 0 bases and at J to 3 bases, leaving 2 bases not matched to a gene. Germline lookup yields CDR1 SGHRS and CDR2 YFSETQ. The CDR3 nucleotides are TGCGCCAGCAGCTTGGGGACTAGCGGTGAAGAGACCCAGTACTTC. This codes for CASSLGTSGEETQYF.

V usage is TRBV27 and J usage is TRBJ1-2, with D tentatively TRBD1 (6 bases). Germline values: CDR1 MNHEY, CDR2 SMNVEV (reference sequence). This CDR3 contains 15 residues. The V end lost 6 bases, the J end lost 4 bases, and 18 bases lay between the germline ends. The CDR3 region is CASRSDLGASYGYTF. CDR3 in DNA: TGTGCCAGCAGGTCGGACCTGGGGGCTAGCTATGGCTACACCTTC.

V and J are TRBV5-4 and TRBJ1-4; 9 nucleotides line up with TRBD1. V gave up 0 bases and J gave up 5 bases; unmatched junction bases: 5. The germline gives CDR1 SGHNT, CDR2 YYREEE (reference sequence). CDR3 length equals 16 residues. The CDR3 coding sequence is TGTGCCAGCAGCTTGGCCGTGGGGACAGGGAATGAAAAACTGTTTTTT. It is translated as CASSLAVGTGNEKLFF.

This chain links TRBV25-1 with TRBJ2-3; possible D gene TRBD2, 6 bases. The CDR3 sequence is 13 residues long. CDR1 MGHDK and CDR2 SYGVNS come from the germline V gene. The CDR3 is CAYGAGSTDTQYF. DNA for the CDR3: TGTGCTTACGGGGCGGGAAGCACAGATACGCAGTATTTT.

The chain combines TRBV10-3 with TRBJ2-7; 8 positions agree with TRBD1. Germline CDR1 and CDR2: ENHRY and SYGVKD. The V gene end was trimmed by 2 bases and the J gene end by 0 bases; junction bases not matched to a gene: 0. This CDR3 is built from 14 residues. The CDR3 DNA follows: TGTGCCATCAGTGAGACAGGGGGCTCCTACGAGCAGTACTTC. This sequence encodes CAISETGGSYEQYF.

The rearrangement links TRBV19 to TRBJ2-1, with D uncertain. The germline V gene has CDR1 LNHDA and CDR2 SQIVND (reference sequence). This CDR3 is 14 amino acids long. V was clipped by 7 bases and J by 4 bases, with 14 bases between them. The CDR3 loop is CASTPFFGYNEQFF. CDR3 sequence (DNA): TGTGCCAGTACCCCCTTTTTCGGATACAATGAGCAGTTCTTC.

V usage is TRBV5-4 and J usage is TRBJ2-2; D unclear. The CDR3 extends over 14 amino acids. CDR1 is SGHNT and CDR2 is YYREEE in the germline V gene (reference sequence). The V end was cut by 0 bases, the J end by 6 bases, with 9 bases between. For the CDR3, the DNA is TGTGCCAGCAGCTTGGTATCAGGAGCCGGGGAGCTGTTTTTT. This gives the protein CASSLVSGAGELFF.

This clone has just one count. This CDR3 reads CASSQDPTAYSTNEKLFF. In nucleotides, the CDR3 is TGCGCCAGCAGCCAAGATCCGACAGCCTATTCAACTAATGAAAAACTGTTTTTT. The chain is built from TRBV4-3 and TRBJ1-4; the D gene is possibly TRBD1 (5 bases). V was clipped by 0 bases and J by 0 bases, with 14 bases between them. Germline CDR1 LGHNA, CDR2 YSLEER. The CDR3 covers 18 residues.

The chain joins TRBV4-1 to TRBJ2-5; D perhaps matches TRBD1 (5 bases). The ends were cut back, 1 base at V and 1 base at J, with 13 bases in the middle. CDR1 is MGHRA, CDR2 YSYEKL, per germline. This CDR3 region has 16 residues. The CDR3 nucleotides are TGCGCCAGCAGCCAAGCAACCGACAGCCCCCAAGAGACCCAGTACTTC. Its translation is CASSQATDSPQETQYF.

This clone was observed a handful of times. The rearrangement joins TRBV5-4 to TRBJ2-7; tentatively, D is TRBD1 (6 bases). Germline-derived CDR1 and CDR2 are SGHNT and YYREEE (reference sequence). The CDR3 runs 16 residues. V was clipped by 1 base and J by 0 bases, with 14 bases between them. This chain's CDR3 is CASSLTGQGLSYEQYF. In DNA form, the CDR3 reads TGTGCCAGCAGCTTGACTGGTCAGGGGCTCTCCTACGAGCAGTACTTC.